This TCR beta chain was identified in a study of blood T cell repertoires in COVID-19. In the study overall: The United States, Italy and Spain provided the acute and convalescent COVID-19 samples. The cDNA or gDNA used as material had been derived from T cells, B-cell-depleted T cells, or PBMCs.

Only a few counts were recorded for this clone. Germline CDR1 is WSHSY and CDR2 is SAAADI. The CDR3 is 13 amino acids. Trimming removed 7 bases from V and 8 bases from J, with 14 bases in between. Under the authors' procedure: Quantification of nucleated cells was approximated via reference gene primer amplification. Method: immunoSEQ multiplex PCR; TCRdb's copy keeps in-frame clones and lacks some. The V and J calls and clone size are taken from that table; D and trimming were inferred from the DNA. The repertoire consists of more than 15,000 clones, with around 88% occurring once and the leading ten covering about 7.8%.

Sequencing used peripheral blood. This clonotype originated in a woman aged 60 to 75 with active COVID-19. The chain links TRBV10-2 to TRBJ1-4; D possibly corresponds to TRBD1 (6 bases). This CDR3 reads CASNVAGDEKLFF. In nucleotides, the CDR3 is TGCGCCAGCAATGTGGCAGGGGACGAAAAACTGTTTTTT.